This T cell receptor (beta chain) was found in a study of T-cell reconstitution after alpha-beta-depleted transplantation in children. In regard to this clonotype: The junction departs from germline at one end; a sequencing error may be responsible.

Preparation of the TCRbeta library used unique molecular identifiers. One entry per CDR3 protein, called by TCRdb with MiXCR from the PCR reads. Of about 610,000 distinct CDR3 sequences in the sample, 10% to 13% were seen once. Per germline, CDR1 LGHNA and CDR2 YNFKEQ. CDR3 length: 13 residues. The TCR sequence derives from a human donor who donated a stem cell graft to a child with acute myeloid leukemia. Source: PBMCs from the stem cell graft donor, taken from the stem cell graft. The genes are TRBV4-2 and TRBJ2-1; D remains ambiguous. The CDR3 is CASNQDGYNEQFF. For the CDR3, the DNA is TGTGCCAGCAACCAAGATGGGTACAATGAGCAGTTCTTC.